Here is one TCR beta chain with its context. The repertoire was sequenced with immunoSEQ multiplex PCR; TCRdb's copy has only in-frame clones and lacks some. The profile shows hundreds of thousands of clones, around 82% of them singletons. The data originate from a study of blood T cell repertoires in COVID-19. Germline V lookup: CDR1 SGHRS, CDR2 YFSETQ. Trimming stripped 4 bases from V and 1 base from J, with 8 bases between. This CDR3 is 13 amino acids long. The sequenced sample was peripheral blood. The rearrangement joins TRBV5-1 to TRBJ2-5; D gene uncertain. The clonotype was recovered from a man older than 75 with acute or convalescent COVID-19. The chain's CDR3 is CASSVIFQETQYF. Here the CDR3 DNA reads TGCGCCAGCAGCGTCATTTTCCAAGAGACCCAGTACTTC.